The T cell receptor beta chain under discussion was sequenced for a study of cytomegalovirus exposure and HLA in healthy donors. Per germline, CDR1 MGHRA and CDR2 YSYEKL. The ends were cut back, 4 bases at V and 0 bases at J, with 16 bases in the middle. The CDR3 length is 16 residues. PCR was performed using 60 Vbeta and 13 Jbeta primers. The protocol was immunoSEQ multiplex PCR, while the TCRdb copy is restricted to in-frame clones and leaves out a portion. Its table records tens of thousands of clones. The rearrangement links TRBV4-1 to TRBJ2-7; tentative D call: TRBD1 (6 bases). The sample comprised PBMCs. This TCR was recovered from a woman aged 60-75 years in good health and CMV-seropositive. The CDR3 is CASSPAGTSLSYEQYF. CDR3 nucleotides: TGCGCCAGCAGCCCGGCCGGGACATCCCTCTCCTACGAGCAGTACTTC.